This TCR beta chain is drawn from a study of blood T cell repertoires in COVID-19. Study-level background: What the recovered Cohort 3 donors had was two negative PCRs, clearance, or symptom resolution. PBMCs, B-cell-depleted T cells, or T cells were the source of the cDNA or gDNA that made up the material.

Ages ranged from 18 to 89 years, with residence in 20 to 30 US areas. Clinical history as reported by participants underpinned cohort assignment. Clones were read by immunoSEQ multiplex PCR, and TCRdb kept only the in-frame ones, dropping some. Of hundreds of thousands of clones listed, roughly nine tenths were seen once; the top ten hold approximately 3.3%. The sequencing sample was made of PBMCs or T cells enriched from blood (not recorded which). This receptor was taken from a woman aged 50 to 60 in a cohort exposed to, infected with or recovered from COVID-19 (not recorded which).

The CDR3 DNA sequence: TGTGCCATCTACCCGGACAGAACTAACTATGGCTACACCTTC. As protein: CAIYPDRTNYGYTF. The genes are TRBV10-3 and TRBJ1-2, with D possibly being TRBD1 (6 bases). V was pared by 8 bases and J by 0 bases, with 13 bases between. The CDR3 runs 14 residues. In germline, CDR1 is ENHRY, CDR2 SYGVKD.